These 14 T cell receptor beta chains were sequenced from one sample in a study of blood T cell repertoires in COVID-19. Profiled with immunoSEQ multiplex PCR; TCRdb holds only in-frame clones, not every one. Of about 280,000 clones in the sample, about 82% were seen once. Sequencing was done on a sample of peripheral blood. These receptors were collected from a man aged 50-60 years with active or convalescent COVID-19.

The rearrangement links TRBV29-1 to TRBJ2-1; D is possibly TRBD2 (5 bases). V gave up 3 bases and J gave up 9 bases, with 15 bases separating them. The CDR3 contains 13 residues. CDR1 SQVTM and CDR2 ANQGSEA come from the germline V gene. The CDR3 reads CSVDKGGRGEQFF. The DNA of the CDR3 is TGCAGCGTTGATAAGGGTGGTCGGGGTGAGCAGTTCTTC.

The gene calls are TRBV10-3 and TRBJ2-6, with D possibly matching TRBD2 (5 bases). In germline, CDR1 is ENHRY, CDR2 SYGVKD. With 7 bases removed from V and 1 base from J, the gap between germline ends came to 14 bases. This CDR3 contains 16 residues. The CDR3 DNA reads TGTGCCATCAACGCGCTTGGGAGTTCTGGGGCCAACGTCCTGACTTTC. Its protein product is CAINALGSSGANVLTF.

The chain couples TRBV20-1 to TRBJ1-5, with TRBD1 matching 7 bases. This CDR3 spans 15 amino acids. V lost 3 bases and J lost 4; bases outside the gene matches: 9. Germline CDR1 is DFQATT and CDR2 is SNEGSKA (reference sequence). CDR3 nucleotides: TGCAGTGCTAGTCGGGGACAGTCGGGGAATCAGCCCCAGCATTTT. Residues: CSASRGQSGNQPQHF.

The CDR3 DNA reads TGCGCCAGCAGCCAAGACGCTGCAGGGGGCTACTATGGCTACACCTTC. Its protein is CASSQDAAGGYYGYTF. The chain links TRBV4-1 to TRBJ1-2, with 8 nucleotides matching TRBD1. CDR1 and CDR2 from the germline V gene are MGHRA and YSYEKL. The CDR3 consists of 16 residues. V shed 0 bases and J 3 bases; nucleotides not matched to a gene: 6.

This clone appeared a few times. The sample contains more than one DNA sequence encoding this CDR3. This chain connects TRBV19 to TRBJ1-5; TRBD1 might be the D (6 bases). The CDR3 consists of 13 residues. V lost 6 bases and J lost 6, with 12 bases in between. Germline CDR1 is LNHDA and CDR2 is SQIVND (reference sequence). The CDR3 coding sequence is TGTGCCAGTAGGGTAGGGGGATCTCAGCCCCAGCATTTT. Protein sequence: CASRVGGSQPQHF. The complete variable domain, with remaining parts taken from reference TRBV19 and TRBJ1-5, reads DGGITQSPKYLFRKEGQNVTLSCEQNLNHDAMYWYRQDPGQGLRLIYYSQIVNDFQKGDIAEGYSVSREKKESFPLTVTSAQKNPTAFYLCASRVGGSQPQHFGDGTRLSIL.

V usage is TRBV5-6 and J usage is TRBJ2-7; a weak D match, TRBD2 (6 bases). The CDR3 is 17 residues long. The germline CDR1 and CDR2 sequences are SGHDT and YYEEEE. Trimming took 0 bases from V and 4 from J, leaving 20 bases between them. In nucleotides, the CDR3 is TGTGCCAGCAGCTTGGTACGCATATTAGCGGATAATTACGAGCAGTACTTC. Its translation is CASSLVRILADNYEQYF.

The J gene is TRBJ2-2, the V gene TRBV9; D is ambiguous. Germline CDR1 is SGDLS and CDR2 is YYNGEE. The CDR3 has 17 amino acids. V lost 3 bases and J lost 3, with 18 bases in between. CDR3: CASSANLGVGDTGELFF. For the CDR3, the DNA is TGTGCCAGCAGCGCTAACCTAGGCGTTGGTGACACCGGGGAGCTGTTTTTT.

The CDR3 DNA reads as TGTGCCAGCAGCTTGATGCGGGAGGGGCTAGGTGAGCAGTTCTTC. Translating gives CASSLMREGLGEQFF. The V gene is TRBV11-1, the J gene TRBJ2-1, with 9 bases identical to TRBD2. The CDR3 sequence is 15 residues long. The J segment lost 9 bases and the V segment lost 3 bases, leaving 9 bases of the junction unmatched. Germline CDR1 and CDR2: SGHAT and FQDESV (reference sequence).

This clone was observed once. The V gene is TRBV18, the J gene TRBJ2-7, with 8 bases identical to TRBD1. V was pared by 3 bases and J by 4 bases, with 11 bases of the junction left unmatched. This CDR3 comprises 16 residues. CDR1 and CDR2 from the germline V gene are KGHSH and LQKENI. In nucleotides, the CDR3 is TGTGCCAGCTCACCGATAAAGCGGACAGGGTCTTACGAGCAGTACTTC. Translation: CASSPIKRTGSYEQYF.

V usage is TRBV28 and J usage is TRBJ2-7; TRBD2 matches at 13 bases. The CDR3 is 17 amino acids. V lost 4 bases, J lost 2 bases, and 8 bases stayed unmatched. CDR1 and CDR2 from the germline V gene are MDHEN and SYDVKM. CDR3 nucleotide sequence: TGTGCCAGCAGTTCGCCAAGGACTAGCGGGAGTCCCTACGAGCAGTACTTC. Encoded protein: CASSSPRTSGSPYEQYF.

The chain has TRBV3-1 (or the pseudogene TRBV3-2) and TRBJ2-7; 11 positions match TRBD2. Germline V gives CDR1 LGHDT, CDR2 YNNKEL (reference sequence). CDR3 length: 19 amino acids. The V gene end was trimmed by 0 bases and the J gene end by 0 bases; junction bases not matched to a gene: 10. The CDR3 nucleotides are TGTGCCAGCAGCCAAGATCTACTAGCGGGAGTCTTAACCTCCTACGAGCAGTACTTC. Its protein product is CASSQDLLAGVLTSYEQYF.

The CDR3: CASKEEGGLVDEQFF. CDR3 bases: TGTGCCAGTAAGGAGGAGGGAGGGTTGGTAGATGAGCAGTTCTTC. The chain employs TRBV19 and TRBJ2-1, with 7 bases that match TRBD2. J lost 8 bases, V lost 7 bases, and 14 bases had no gene match. This CDR3 is 15 amino acids long. Germline V gene data show CDR1 as LNHDA and CDR2 as SQIVND (reference sequence).

This sequence joins TRBV5-1 and TRBJ2-1, with 10 bases fitting TRBD2. The length of the CDR3 is 15 residues. J lost 4 bases, V lost 3 bases, and 4 bases had no gene match. Germline V gene data show CDR1 as SGHRS and CDR2 as YFSETQ. The DNA of the CDR3 is TGCGCCAGCAGCTCCGGGACTAGCGTTTACAATGAGCAGTTCTTC. Translated, it gives CASSSGTSVYNEQFF.

CDR3 coding DNA: TGTGCTAGTGGTGGAGGGGTGGGGGCCTACGAGCAGTACTTC. Amino acids: CASGGGVGAYEQYF. The chain carries TRBV12-5 and TRBJ2-7; D is perhaps TRBD2 (6 bases). CDR3 size: 14 residues. The V end was cut by 5 bases, the J end by 2 bases, with 13 bases between. Germline V gene data show CDR1 as LGHNT and CDR2 as FRNRAP.